These 7 T cell receptor beta chains came from one sample sequenced in a study of blood T cell repertoires in COVID-19. Profiled with immunoSEQ multiplex PCR; TCRdb holds only in-frame clones, not every one. The sample includes some 50,000 clones, just over 85% seen only once; the top ten take under 3.5%. Source material: peripheral blood. Source of these receptors: a man older than 75 with acute or convalescent COVID-19.

The rearrangement uses TRBV9 and TRBJ1-1; the D gene is possibly TRBD1 (6 bases). The CDR3 loop spans 14 amino acids. CDR1 and CDR2 (germline): SGDLS, YYNGEE. V gave up 4 bases and J gave up 1 base, with 11 bases separating them. The CDR3 DNA reads as TGTGCCAGCAGCCCAAGACAGGAGAACACTGAAGCTTTCTTT. This translates into CASSPRQENTEAFF. The full variable domain, with the rest looked up from reference TRBV9 and TRBJ1-1, is DSGVTQTPKHLITATGQRVTLRCSPRSGDLSVYWYQQSLDQGLQFLIQYYNGEERAKGNILERFSAQQFPDLHSELNLSSLELGDSALYFCASSPRQENTEAFFGQGTRLTVV.

The chain links TRBV19 to TRBJ1-5; D gene ambiguous. V lost 9 bases, J lost 4 bases, and 13 bases lay in between. Per germline, CDR1 LNHDA and CDR2 SQIVND (reference sequence). The CDR3 is 13 residues long. The CDR3 here is CASRSVGNQPQHF. CDR3 DNA: TGTGCCAGCAGGTCGGTAGGAAATCAGCCCCAGCATTTT.

The V call is TRBV6-6, the J call TRBJ2-1, with 9 nucleotides matching TRBD2. In germline, CDR1 is MNHNY, CDR2 SVGAGI (reference sequence). The CDR3 is 16 residues long. V shed 2 bases and J 3 bases; nucleotides not matched to a gene: 5. The chain's CDR3 is CASSYDRAGGYNEQFF. CDR3 DNA: TGTGCCAGCAGTTACGATAGAGCGGGGGGCTACAATGAGCAGTTCTTC.

The chain couples TRBV13 to TRBJ2-5; 7 bases are shared with TRBD1. V lost 5 bases, J lost 2 bases, and 5 bases stayed unmatched. Germline loops: CDR1 PRHDT, CDR2 FYEKMQ (reference sequence). This CDR3 has 14 amino acids. This chain's CDR3 is CASSREGAQETQYF. As DNA, the CDR3 is TGTGCCAGCAGCCGAGAGGGGGCTCAAGAGACCCAGTACTTC. The variable domain in full, completed from reference TRBV13 and TRBJ2-5, reads AAGVIQSPRHLIKEKRETATLKCYPIPRHDTVYWYQQGPGQDPQFLISFYEKMQSDKGSIPDRFSAQQFSDYHSELNMSSLELGDSALYFCASSREGAQETQYFGPGTRLLVL.

The chain uses TRBV6-2 or TRBV6-3 and TRBJ1-1; 10 bases map to TRBD1. The length of the CDR3 is 16 residues. V was pared by 2 bases and J by 0 bases, with 3 bases of the junction left unmatched. The germline CDR1 and CDR2 sequences are MNHEY and SVGEGT. The CDR3 reads CASSYPTGGVNTEAFF. CDR3 in DNA: TGTGCCAGCAGTTACCCGACAGGGGGCGTGAACACTGAAGCTTTCTTT.

The chain joins TRBV7-2 to TRBJ1-5, with TRBD1 matching 8 bases. V shed 4 bases, J shed 2 bases, and the junction held 10 bases outside the gene matches. The CDR3 loop spans 17 amino acids. CDR1 and CDR2 from the germline V gene are SGHTA and FQGNSA. The CDR3 DNA reads as TGTGCCAGCAGCTCGGGGGCAGGGGGCGGGGGCAATCAGCCCCAGCATTTT. Protein sequence: CASSSGAGGGGNQPQHF.

This chain connects TRBV3-1 (or the pseudogene TRBV3-2) to TRBJ1-6, with D possibly matching TRBD1 (6 bases). Germline V lookup: CDR1 LGHDT, CDR2 YNNKEL (reference sequence). The CDR3 sequence is 15 residues long. The V end lost 4 bases, the J end lost 6 bases, and 13 bases lay between the germline ends. The CDR3, as DNA: TGTGCCAGCAGCCCTCCATCAGGGGCTAATTCACCCCTCCACTTT. This codes for CASSPPSGANSPLHF.